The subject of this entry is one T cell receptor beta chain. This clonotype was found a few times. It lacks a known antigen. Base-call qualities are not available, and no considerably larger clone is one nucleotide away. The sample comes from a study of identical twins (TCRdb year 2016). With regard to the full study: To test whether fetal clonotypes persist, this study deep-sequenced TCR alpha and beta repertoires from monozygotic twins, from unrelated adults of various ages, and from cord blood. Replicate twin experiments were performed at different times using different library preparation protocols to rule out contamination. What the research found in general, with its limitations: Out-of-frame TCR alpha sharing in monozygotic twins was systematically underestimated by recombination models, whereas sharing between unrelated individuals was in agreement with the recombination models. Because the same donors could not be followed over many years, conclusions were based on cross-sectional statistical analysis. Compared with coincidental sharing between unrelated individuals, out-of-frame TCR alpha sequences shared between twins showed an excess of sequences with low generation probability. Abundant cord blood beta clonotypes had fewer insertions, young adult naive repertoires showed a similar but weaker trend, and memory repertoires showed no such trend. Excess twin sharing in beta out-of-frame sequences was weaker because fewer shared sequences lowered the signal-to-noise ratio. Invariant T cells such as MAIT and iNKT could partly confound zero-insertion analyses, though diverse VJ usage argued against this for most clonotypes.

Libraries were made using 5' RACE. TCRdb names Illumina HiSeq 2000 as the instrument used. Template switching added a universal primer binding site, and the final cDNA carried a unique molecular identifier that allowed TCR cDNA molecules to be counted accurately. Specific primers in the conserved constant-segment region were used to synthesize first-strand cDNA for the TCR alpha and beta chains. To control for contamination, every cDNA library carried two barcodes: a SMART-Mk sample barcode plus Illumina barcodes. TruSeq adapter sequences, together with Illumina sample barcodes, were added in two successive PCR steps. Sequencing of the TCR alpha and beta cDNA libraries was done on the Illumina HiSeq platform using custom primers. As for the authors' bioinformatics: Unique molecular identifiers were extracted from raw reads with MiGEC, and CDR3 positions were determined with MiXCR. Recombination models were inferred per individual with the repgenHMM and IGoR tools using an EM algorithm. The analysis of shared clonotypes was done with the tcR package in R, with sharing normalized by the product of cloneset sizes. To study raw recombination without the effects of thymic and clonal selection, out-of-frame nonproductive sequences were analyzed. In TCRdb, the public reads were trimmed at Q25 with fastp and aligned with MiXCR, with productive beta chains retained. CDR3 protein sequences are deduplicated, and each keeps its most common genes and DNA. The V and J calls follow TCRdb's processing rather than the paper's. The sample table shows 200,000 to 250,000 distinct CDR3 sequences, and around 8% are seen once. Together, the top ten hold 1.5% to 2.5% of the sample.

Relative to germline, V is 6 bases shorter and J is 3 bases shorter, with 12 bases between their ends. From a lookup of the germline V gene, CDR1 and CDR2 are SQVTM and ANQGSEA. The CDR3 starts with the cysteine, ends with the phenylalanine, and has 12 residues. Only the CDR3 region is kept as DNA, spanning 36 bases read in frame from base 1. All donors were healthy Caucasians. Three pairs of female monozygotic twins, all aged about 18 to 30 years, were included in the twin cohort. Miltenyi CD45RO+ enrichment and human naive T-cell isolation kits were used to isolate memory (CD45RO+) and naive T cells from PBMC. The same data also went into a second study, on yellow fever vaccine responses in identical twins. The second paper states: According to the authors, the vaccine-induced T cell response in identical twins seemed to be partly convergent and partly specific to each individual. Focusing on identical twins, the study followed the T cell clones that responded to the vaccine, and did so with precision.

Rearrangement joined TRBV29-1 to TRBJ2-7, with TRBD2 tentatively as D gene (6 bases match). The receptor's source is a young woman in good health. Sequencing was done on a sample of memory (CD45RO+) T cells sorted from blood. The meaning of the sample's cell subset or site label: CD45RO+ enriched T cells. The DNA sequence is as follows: TGCAGCGTCTGGTCCGGGGGCTACGAGCAGTACTTC. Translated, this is CSVWSGGYEQYF.